This T cell receptor (beta chain) was found in a study of T cell responses to AZD1222 COVID-19 vaccine. Whole-study results and caveats: There were mostly white British donors and more females than males, and clonal diversity was possibly underestimated. Researchers took repertoire samples only after the peak T cell response had come. Reportedly, close to half of spike-specific TCRs are directed against unmutated variant regions.

A note on this clone: The antigen is unknown.

TCRdb keeps only in-frame clones here, not all; method: immunoSEQ multiplex PCR. The sample contains roughly 120,000 clones, roughly 87% of which appear only once. With 3 bases removed from V and 0 bases from J, the gap between germline ends came to 14 bases. Germline loops: CDR1 MGHRA, CDR2 YSYEKL. This CDR3 region has 16 residues. This receptor was identified in an adult in good health. V is TRBV4-1 and J is TRBJ1-1; D gene ambiguous. The sequenced sample was peripheral blood, obtained on day 0 of AZD1222 vaccination. As DNA, the CDR3 is TGCGCCAGCAGCCACCCGGTTAAGGGCTTGAACACTGAAGCTTTCTTT. Protein product: CASSHPVKGLNTEAFF.